This T cell receptor (beta chain) is from a study of cytomegalovirus exposure and HLA in healthy donors. Study-wide background: HLA-typed donors contributed some 85 million unique TCRs, which were held in an early data release. Study-wide results and caveats: Within an earlier analysis, most TCR beta V segments proved productive either about 90% or about 30% of the time.

Comment on this clone: Its specificity is unknown.

Germline-derived CDR1 and CDR2 are MNHEY and SMNVEV (reference sequence). The V gene lost 2 bases and the J gene lost 8 bases, with 13 bases spanning the gap. This CDR3 has 14 amino acids. PCR involved 60 Vbeta and 13 Jbeta primers. TCRdb's copy holds only in-frame clones and misses some; the assay was immunoSEQ multiplex PCR. The sample shows 150,000 to 250,000 clones, roughly 79% of them seen only once. Sequencing was performed on PBMCs. The gene calls are TRBV27 and TRBJ2-1; possible D gene TRBD2, 5 bases. The receptor comes from a man aged 30 to 45 in good health and CMV-seronegative. In DNA, the CDR3 is TGTGCCAGCAGTTTAAGATTTATCGGGGATGAGCAGTTCTTC. Translating it yields CASSLRFIGDEQFF.